Below are 23 T cell receptor beta chains sequenced from a single sample in a study of OX40 agonist ivuxolimab in advanced cancers. The library was produced with the immunoSEQ multiplex PCR assay. Not all clones reach the TCRdb copy of this immuneACCESS table, which keeps in-frame sequences only. Checked studies attribute under half of the gap to unresolved V genes and leave the rest unexplained. Recorded for this sample are approximately 28,000 clones; roughly 84% of them occurred a single time. 18% of the sample is held by the ten biggest clonotypes. The material sequenced was CD4+ or CD8+ T cells sorted from blood, taken in a trial of the OX40 agonist ivuxolimab. These receptors all stem from an adult with an advanced solid tumor such as melanoma, head and neck, liver or kidney cancer.

The CDR3 region has the DNA TGTGCCAGCAGCTTGGGACAGGGGGTATGGTCTCAGCGAAACACCATATATTTT. It specifies CASSLGQGVWSQRNTIYF. V and J are TRBV7-2 and TRBJ1-3; 11 bases are shared with TRBD1. The V gene end was trimmed by 3 bases and the J gene end by 5 bases; junction bases not matched to a gene: 12. Germline values: CDR1 SGHTA, CDR2 FQGNSA. This CDR3 has 18 residues. The entire variable domain, with the rest obtained from reference TRBV7-2 and TRBJ1-3, is as follows: GAGVSQSPSNKVTEKGKDVELRCDPISGHTALYWYRQSLGQGLEFLIYFQGNSAPDKSGLPSDRFSAERTGGSVSTLTIQRTQQEDSAVYLCASSLGQGVWSQRNTIYFGEGSWLTVV.

V usage is TRBV6-4 and J usage is TRBJ1-3; D uncertain. CDR1 and CDR2 from the germline V gene are MRHNA and SNTAGT. Trimming left V 2 bases short and J 3 bases short, with 8 bases between. This CDR3 has 14 amino acids. The CDR3 nucleotides are TGTGCCAGCAGTGACGAGGTAAGTGGAAACACCATATATTTT. It translates to CASSDEVSGNTIYF.

A few counts support this clone. Other DNA sequences in this sample translate to the same CDR3. The CDR3 sequence: CASSERGGADTQYF. The CDR3 DNA follows: TGTGCCAGCAGTGAACGGGGCGGGGCAGATACGCAGTATTTT. The chain employs TRBV2 and TRBJ2-3, with a weak D call TRBD2 (6 bases). V shed 2 bases and J shed 4 bases, with 10 bases lying between them. The CDR3 contains 14 residues. Germline lookup yields CDR1 SNHLY and CDR2 FYNNEI.

The chain recombines TRBV28 with TRBJ1-5; the D is unclear. Trimming pared 6 bases from V and 8 bases from J, leaving 17 bases between. The CDR3 is 14 residues long. Germline V lookup: CDR1 MDHEN, CDR2 SYDVKM. The CDR3 is CASRVPWAGEPQHF. In DNA form, the CDR3 reads TGTGCCAGCAGAGTCCCCTGGGCAGGAGAGCCCCAGCATTTT.

The chain recombines TRBV19 with TRBJ1-3; tentative D call: TRBD1 (5 bases). The CDR3 consists of 15 residues. The V gene's germline CDR1 is LNHDA and CDR2 SQIVND (reference sequence). The V end was cut by 3 bases, the J end by 4 bases, with 13 bases between. The CDR3 region is CASSMGGGTGNTIYF. Written as DNA, the CDR3 is TGTGCCAGTAGTATGGGGGGAGGCACCGGAAACACCATATATTTT.

The V call is TRBV4-1, the J call TRBJ1-1; tentative D call: TRBD1 (6 bases). Trimming took 0 bases from V and 0 from J, leaving 14 bases between them. This CDR3 has 17 residues. From germline, CDR1 is MGHRA and CDR2 YSYEKL. This CDR3 is CASSQEGGGRMNTEAFF. In DNA, the CDR3 is TGCGCCAGCAGCCAAGAGGGAGGGGGGAGGATGAACACTGAAGCTTTCTTT.

V and J are TRBV5-5 and TRBJ2-4; D might be TRBD1 (6 bases). CDR3 length: 12 amino acids. CDR1 SGHKS and CDR2 YYEKEE come from the germline V gene (reference sequence). Trimming stripped 3 bases from V and 14 bases from J, with 15 bases between. CDR3 sequence: CASSSQGRQEYF. As DNA, the CDR3 is TGTGCCAGCAGCTCCCAGGGGCGCCAGGAGTACTTC.

The rearrangement uses TRBV6-5 and TRBJ2-5; 7 bases align to TRBD1. This CDR3 region has 13 residues. Trimming took 6 bases from V and 5 from J; bases not matched to a gene: 6. The germline CDR1 and CDR2 sequences are MNHEY and SVGAGI. This chain's CDR3 is CASSYRGWETQYF. CDR3 coding DNA: TGTGCCAGCAGCTACAGGGGTTGGGAGACCCAGTACTTC.

The chain employs TRBV5-4 and TRBJ1-2; D might be TRBD1 (6 bases). The CDR3 runs to 18 residues. The germline gives CDR1 SGHNT, CDR2 YYREEE (reference sequence). V gave up 4 bases and J gave up 2 bases, with 24 bases separating them. DNA for the CDR3: TGTGCCAGCAGCGGTTACGCCGCGGACAGTTCGCTGAACTATGGCTACACCTTC. Protein product: CASSGYAADSSLNYGYTF. Complete variable domain (other parts from reference TRBV5-4 and TRBJ1-2): ETGVTQSPTHLIKTRGQQVTLRCSSQSGHNTVSWYQQALGQGPQFIFQYYREEENGRGNFPPRFSGLQFPNYSSELNVNALELDDSALYLCASSGYAADSSLNYGYTFGSGTRLTVV.

The chain has TRBV21-1 and TRBJ2-3; TRBD1, the table's D call, was not compared with the DNA. TRBV21-1 is marked as a pseudogene. This CDR3 comprises 17 residues. This CDR3 reads CASSKEIVAGVTDTQYF. The CDR3 nucleotides read TGTGCCAGCAGCAAAGAAATCGTCGCAGGCGTCACAGATACGCAGTATTTT.

The chain combines TRBV11-3 with TRBJ2-3; D not certain. The CDR3 is 13 amino acids. Trimming removed 3 bases from V and 0 bases from J, with 4 bases in between. Germline V gene sequence: CDR1 SGHNT, CDR2 YENEEA. The CDR3 DNA is TGTGCCAGCAGCTTTGAAAGCACAGATACGCAGTATTTT. It encodes CASSFESTDTQYF.

By frequency in the sample, this clone is medium-sized (0.01 to 0.1%). The chain joins TRBV5-6 to TRBJ1-6, with D tentatively TRBD1 (5 bases). This CDR3 comprises 16 residues. Germline V gene lookup returns CDR1 SGHDT and CDR2 YYEEEE. The V gene lost 0 bases and the J gene lost 8 bases, with 15 bases spanning the gap. CDR3 bases: TGTGCCAGCAGCTTGGGGGGGACGGACGGTTATTCACCCCTCCACTTT. Translation gives CASSLGGTDGYSPLHF.

With respect to this clone: Other DNA sequences within the sample encode an identical CDR3. The chain combines TRBV7-9 with TRBJ1-5; D is possibly TRBD1 (6 bases). There are 16 residues in the CDR3. In germline, CDR1 is SEHNR, CDR2 FQNEAQ (reference sequence). The V end was cut by 5 bases, the J end by 1 base, with 15 bases between. The CDR3 coding sequence is TGTGCCAGCAGCCCCGGGTCCGGGGGCAGCAATCAGCCCCAGCATTTT. This encodes CASSPGSGGSNQPQHF.

The chain is built from TRBV5-6 and TRBJ1-4, with 9 positions matching TRBD1. This CDR3 region has 17 residues. The ends lost 4 bases at V and 7 bases at J; junction bases unmatched: 14. Germline CDR1 reads SGHDT; CDR2 reads YYEEEE. This chain's CDR3 is CASSGDFRTGEREKLFF. In nucleotides, the CDR3 is TGTGCCAGCAGCGGGGATTTTAGGACAGGGGAGCGTGAAAAACTGTTTTTT.

The rearrangement joins TRBV9 to TRBJ2-7, with 7 bases lining up with TRBD2. With V trimmed by 4 bases and J by 0 bases, 7 bases remained unmatched. CDR3 length: 15 amino acids. Germline assignment: CDR1 SGDLS and CDR2 YYNGEE. This CDR3 reads CASSLTSESSYEQYF. DNA of the CDR3: TGTGCCAGCAGCCTAACTAGCGAGAGCTCCTACGAGCAGTACTTC.

V is TRBV4-3 and J is TRBJ2-1; the D call may be TRBD1 or TRBD2 (5 bases each). The germline CDR1 and CDR2 sequences are LGHNA and YSLEER. With 0 bases removed from V and 2 bases from J, the gap between germline ends came to 14 bases. This CDR3 has 17 residues. CDR3: CASSQDGPGAPYNEQFF. The DNA for the CDR3 is TGCGCCAGCAGCCAAGACGGTCCCGGGGCCCCCTACAATGAGCAGTTCTTC.

This rearrangement joins TRBV5-6 to TRBJ2-7; D is undetermined. The CDR3 consists of 13 residues. Trimming took off 0 bases at V and 2 bases at J, with 6 bases between the two ends. The V gene's germline CDR1 is SGHDT and CDR2 YYEEEE. The CDR3 spells CASSLGSAYEQYF. The CDR3 bases are TGTGCCAGCAGCTTGGGGTCCGCCTACGAGCAGTACTTC.

The chain uses TRBV28 and TRBJ2-5; TRBD2 agrees at 13 bases. The end of the DNA is better explained by TRBJ2-7, so the J call may be wrong. Germline CDR1 MDHEN, CDR2 SYDVKM. This CDR3 is built from 15 residues. The CDR3 DNA reads as TGTGCCAGCAGCGGGACTAGCGGGGATTCCTACGAGCAGTACTTC. It yields the protein CASSGTSGDSYEQYF.

The rearrangement joins TRBV9 to TRBJ1-4, with D possibly matching TRBD1 (6 bases). V lost 3 bases and J 8 bases, leaving 17 bases between the germline ends. The CDR3 runs to 15 residues. Per the germline V gene, CDR1 is SGDLS and CDR2 is YYNGEE. CDR3 region: CASSAGGWSEEKLFF. The CDR3 region has the DNA TGTGCCAGCAGCGCGGGGGGCTGGTCAGAGGAAAAACTGTTTTTT.

The rearrangement joins TRBV30 to TRBJ1-3; D not resolved. Germline assignment: CDR1 GTSNPN and CDR2 SVGIG (reference sequence). With 4 bases removed from V and 0 bases from J, the gap between germline ends came to 4 bases. The CDR3 sequence is 12 residues long. The CDR3 nucleotides read TGTGCCTGGACTGACTCTGGAAACACCATATATTTT. This gives the protein CAWTDSGNTIYF.

The V call is TRBV6-1, the J call TRBJ1-2; D remains ambiguous. CDR3 length: 13 residues. CDR1 and CDR2 (germline): MNHNS, SASEGT. V gave up 4 bases and J gave up 1 base, with 7 bases separating them. The CDR3 reads CASSGTHNYGYTF. DNA of the CDR3: TGTGCCAGCAGTGGGACCCATAACTATGGCTACACCTTC.

The rearrangement uses TRBV6-5 and TRBJ1-4; D not certain. From germline, CDR1 is MNHEY and CDR2 SVGAGI. This CDR3 is 14 amino acids long. V was pared by 2 bases and J by 5 bases, with 9 bases between. Here the CDR3 DNA reads TGTGCCAGCAGTTACGGAGAGGGCAATGAAAAACTGTTTTTT. Its translation: CASSYGEGNEKLFF.

The chain employs TRBV4-3 and TRBJ1-2; tentatively, D is TRBD1 (6 bases). Trimming removed 3 bases at V and 2 bases at J, with 10 bases between. This CDR3 is 14 amino acids long. The germline gives CDR1 LGHNA, CDR2 YSLEER. In DNA form, the CDR3 reads TGCGCCAGCAGCCACCGGGGGGCGAACTATGGCTACACCTTC. This encodes CASSHRGANYGYTF.